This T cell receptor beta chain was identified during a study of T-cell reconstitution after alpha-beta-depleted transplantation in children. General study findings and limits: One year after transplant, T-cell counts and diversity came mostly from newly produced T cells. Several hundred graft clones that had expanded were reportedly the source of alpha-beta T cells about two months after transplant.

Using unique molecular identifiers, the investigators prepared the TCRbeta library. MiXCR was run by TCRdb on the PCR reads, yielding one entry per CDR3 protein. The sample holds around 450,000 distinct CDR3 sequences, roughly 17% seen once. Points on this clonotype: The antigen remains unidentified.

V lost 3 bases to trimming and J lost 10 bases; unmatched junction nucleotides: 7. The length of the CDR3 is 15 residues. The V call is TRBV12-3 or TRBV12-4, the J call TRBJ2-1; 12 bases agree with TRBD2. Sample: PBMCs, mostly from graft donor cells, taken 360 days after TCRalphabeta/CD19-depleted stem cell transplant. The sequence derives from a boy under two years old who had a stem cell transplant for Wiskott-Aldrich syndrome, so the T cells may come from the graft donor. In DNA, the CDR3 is TGTGCCAGCAGTTTGAGACTAGCGGGAGTAGAGGAGCAGTTCTTC. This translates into CASSLRLAGVEEQFF.